This is a list of T cell receptor beta chains from one sample in a study of shared clonotypes between healthy human individuals. Generated by immunoSEQ multiplex PCR, the TCRdb table keeps only in-frame clones and is missing some. This repertoire shows more than 2,000,000 clones, about 92% found once; its top ten account for over 0.12%. The specimen sequenced was naive CD4+ T cells sorted from blood. Receptors were obtained from a man younger than 35 in good health. The CDR3 runs from the conserved cysteine through the conserved F or W. The order of the fields is V gene, J gene, D gene, clone size, CDR3 DNA, CDR3 protein. A D gene is named only where the DNA matches it firmly. Expanded clones are given a class, and other clones once, few, many or no size at all.

TRBV9	TRBJ2-3	NA	NA	TGTGCCAGCAGCGTAGAGGGGCAGGCAGATACGCAGTATTTT	CASSVEGQADTQYF
TRBV19	TRBJ2-7	TRBD2	NA	TGTGCCAGTACCCTTGCGGGACTAGCGGGGTTAATGCCCTACGAGCAGTACTTC	CASTLAGLAGLMPYEQYF
TRBV11-1	TRBJ1-6	NA	NA	TGTGCCAGCAGCTTGGTCAGAACCAGTTCACCCCTCCACTTT	CASSLVRTSSPLHF
TRBV18	TRBJ2-3	TRBD2	NA	TGTGCCAGCTCCCGGACTAGCGGGAACACAGATACGCAGTATTTT	CASSRTSGNTDTQYF
TRBV7-2	TRBJ2-3	TRBD2	NA	TGTGCCAGCAGCCTAAACAGCGGGGGATACACAGATACGCAGTATTTT	CASSLNSGGYTDTQYF
TRBV6-6	TRBJ2-7	NA	NA	TGTGCCAGCAGTTACTCCACTGTCCCCCGGGAGCAGTACTTC	CASSYSTVPREQYF
TRBV30	TRBJ2-1	NA	NA	TGTGCCTGCTGGCAGGGTGCCTACAATGAGCAGTTCTTC	CACWQGAYNEQFF
TRBV19	TRBJ2-7	NA	NA	TGTGCCAGTAGTATAGAGGGCGCCACCTACGAGCAGTACTTC	CASSIEGATYEQYF
TRBV18	TRBJ2-3	NA	once	TGTGCCAGCTCACCACCTTTGAGGGGTACGCAGTATTTT	CASSPPLRGTQYF
TRBV7-8	TRBJ2-2	NA	NA	TGTGCCAGCAGCTTAGACCGTGACAGGTTTATGACCGGGGAGCTGTTTTTT	CASSLDRDRFMTGELFF
TRBV27	TRBJ1-2	NA	few	TGTGCCAGCAGGGGGACTGTCTACTATGGCTACACCTTC	CASRGTVYYGYTF
TRBV27	TRBJ1-5	NA	NA	TGTGCCAGCAGGGCAGGGGAGGGGCAGCCCCAGCATTTT	CASRAGEGQPQHF
TRBV5-8	TRBJ2-7	NA	NA	TGTGCCAGCAACATCCTATTAGGGGACCACTTCTCCTACGAGCAGTACTTC	CASNILLGDHFSYEQYF
TRBV30	TRBJ1-5	TRBD1	NA	TGTGCCTGCGACCAGGGGGCGAATCAGCCCCAGCATTTT	CACDQGANQPQHF
TRBV6-1	TRBJ1-1	NA	once	TGTGCCAGCAGTTCCCATCAGGGATGGCCCACTGAAGCTTTCTTT	CASSSHQGWPTEAFF
TRBV6-1	TRBJ2-3	TRBD2	NA	TGTGCCAGCAGTCTAGCGGGGGGCACAGATACGCAGTATTTT	CASSLAGGTDTQYF
TRBV6-4	TRBJ1-4	NA	NA	TGTGCCAGCAGAGCCGGGCCCAATGAAAAACTGTTTTTT	CASRAGPNEKLFF
TRBV5-1	TRBJ2-5	NA	NA	TGCGCCAGCAGCTTGGCCAGGGGGGCGCAAGAGACCCAGTACTTC	CASSLARGAQETQYF
TRBV15	TRBJ1-1	NA	NA	TGTGCCACCAGCAGCAGAGCTCCGGGCACTGAAGCTTTCTTT	CATSSRAPGTEAFF
TRBV4-1	TRBJ2-7	NA	once	TGCGCCAGCAGCCACGACCTGGTAGCGGATACCTACGAGCAGTACTTC	CASSHDLVADTYEQYF
TRBV6-1	TRBJ1-5	NA	NA	TGTGCCAGCAGTGAATCGGGTGGCCATAGCAATCAGCCCCAGCATTTT	CASSESGGHSNQPQHF
TRBV5-6	TRBJ2-4	NA	NA	TGTGCCAGCAGCCCCACCTGGGGGAACCTAGCCAAAAACATTCAGTACTTC	CASSPTWGNLAKNIQYF
TRBV19	TRBJ2-7	NA	few	TGTGCCATTCCGGACAGTCTCCCCTACGAGCAGTACTTC	CAIPDSLPYEQYF
TRBV18	TRBJ2-7	NA	NA	TGTGCCAGCTCAGGAAATCAGGGCCCCTACGAGCAGTACTTC	CASSGNQGPYEQYF
TRBV13	TRBJ2-7	NA	NA	TGTGCCAGCAGCTTTTTCTCGGCAGGGACCTCCTACGAGCAGTACTTC	CASSFFSAGTSYEQYF
TRBV11-2	TRBJ1-2	NA	NA	TGTGCCAGCAGCTTAGATTACAACAGCGCTAACTATGGCTACACCTTC	CASSLDYNSANYGYTF
TRBV6-1	TRBJ1-6	NA	NA	TGTGCCAGCAGTTGGCCCGATTCACCCCTCCACTTT	CASSWPDSPLHF
TRBV6-5	TRBJ2-4	TRBD2	NA	TGTGCCAGCAGTTACGGAGCGGGAATAGCCAAAAACATTCAGTACTTC	CASSYGAGIAKNIQYF
TRBV19	TRBJ2-2	TRBD2	once	TGTGCCAGTCACCCGAGTGGGGGGGTTACCGGGGAGCTGTTTTTT	CASHPSGGVTGELFF
TRBV6-4	TRBJ1-2	TRBD1	NA	TGTGCCAGCAGTGATGATGCAGGGGGTGACTATGGCTACACCTTC	CASSDDAGGDYGYTF
TRBV28	TRBJ1-5	NA	NA	TGTGCCAGCAGCTCCCCAACCTGGGGTCAGCCCCAGCATTTT	CASSSPTWGQPQHF
TRBV27	TRBJ1-1	NA	NA	TGTGCCAGCAGCAAGACATGGAACACTGAAGCTTTCTTT	CASSKTWNTEAFF
TRBV6-5	TRBJ2-6	TRBD2	NA	TGTGCCAGCAGTTACGCGGGGGCTGGGGCCAACGTCCTGACTTTC	CASSYAGAGANVLTF
TRBV10-1	TRBJ1-2	TRBD1	NA	TGCGCCAGCAGTCCACAGGGGAACTATGGCTACACCTTC	CASSPQGNYGYTF
TRBV10-3	TRBJ1-1	NA	NA	TGTGCCATCAGTGTGGGCAGAGAGAACACTGAAGCTTTCTTT	CAISVGRENTEAFF
TRBV18	TRBJ2-7	NA	NA	TGTGCCAGCTCACCAGGTCCAGGCTCCTACGAGCAGTACTTC	CASSPGPGSYEQYF